These 9 T cell receptor beta chains originate from one sample sequenced in a study of blood T cells in healthy people across ages (dated by TCRdb to the mid-2010s). To prepare the library, 5' RACE was applied. Instrument on record: Illumina HiSeq 2500. A second PCR of roughly 6 to 11 cycles was performed with a sample-barcoded 5' primer and a J-beta primer mix. TCRdb cleaned the public reads at Q25 with fastp, built clones with MiXCR and kept in-frame beta chains. Merged by CDR3 protein, the rows form single entries marked with the most common genes and DNA. The sample contains hundreds of thousands of distinct CDR3 sequences, around three fifths of them found a single time. 30% to 45% of the sample is held by the ten biggest clonotypes. The sequenced material came from blood. These receptors were taken from a man between 60 and 75 years old in good health.

The chain is built from TRBV20-1 and TRBJ2-3; 10 nucleotides match TRBD2. Germline-derived CDR1 and CDR2 are DFQATT and SNEGSKA (reference sequence). Germline trimming cut 3 bases from V and 0 bases from J; bases unmatched to any gene: 3. This CDR3 is 15 amino acids long. Here the CDR3 DNA reads TGCAGTGCTAGGCTAGCGGGGGAGAGCACAGATACGCAGTATTTT. This sequence encodes CSARLAGESTDTQYF.

CDR3 nucleotides: TGCGCCAGCAGCTTGCAAAGGCCCTCCTATGGCTACACCTTC. Translating it yields CASSLQRPSYGYTF. The rearrangement uses TRBV5-1 and TRBJ1-2, with D hard to call. The CDR3 spans 14 residues. The V gene lost 1 base and the J gene lost 4 bases, with 11 bases spanning the gap. The germline V gene encodes CDR1 SGHRS and CDR2 YFSETQ. The variable domain in full, with the rest retrieved from reference TRBV5-1 and TRBJ1-2, is KAGVTQTPRYLIKTRGQQVTLSCSPISGHRSVSWYQQTPGQGLQFLFEYFSETQRNKGNFPGRFSGRQFSNSRSEMNVSTLELGDSALYLCASSLQRPSYGYTFGSGTRLTVV.

The chain recombines TRBV5-1 with TRBJ1-1, with D maybe TRBD1 (6 bases). This CDR3 has 14 amino acids. Per the germline V gene, CDR1 is SGHRS and CDR2 is YFSETQ. Trimming pared 1 base from V and 4 bases from J, leaving 11 bases between. Here the CDR3 reads CASSLQGLSTEAFF. The CDR3 DNA sequence: TGCGCCAGCAGCTTGCAGGGGCTCAGCACTGAAGCTTTCTTT.

The chain couples TRBV5-1 to TRBJ1-6, with 11 positions matching TRBD1. Looked up from germline, CDR1 is SGHRS and CDR2 is YFSETQ. V was clipped by 4 bases and J by 5 bases; unmatched bases: 5. The CDR3 extends over 16 amino acids. CDR3 nucleotides: TGCGCCAGCAGCCTCGGACAGGGGGCGGATAATTCACCCCTCCACTTT. Translated: CASSLGQGADNSPLHF.

This clonotype was observed once. The rearrangement uses TRBV28 and TRBJ2-5; D might be TRBD1 (5 bases). The germline gives CDR1 MDHEN, CDR2 SYDVKM. V gave up 1 base and J gave up 4 bases, with 10 bases separating them. The CDR3 length is 14 residues. The CDR3 region has the DNA TGTGCCAGCAGTTTATCCGACAGAAGAGAGACCCAGTACTTC. Its protein product is CASSLSDRRETQYF.

This chain uses TRBV11-2 with TRBJ2-3; 10 bases match TRBD2. Germline CDR1 reads SGHAT; CDR2 reads FQNNGV. The trim removed 2 bases at V and 1 base at J, leaving 6 bases unmatched. This CDR3 is 17 amino acids long. The CDR3 reads CASSLPLLAGGTDTQYF. CDR3 sequence (DNA): TGTGCCAGCAGCTTACCGCTCCTAGCGGGGGGCACAGATACGCAGTATTTT.

This clonotype was seen only a few times. The chain is built from TRBV7-9 and TRBJ2-5; perhaps TRBD1 as D (7 bases). CDR3 size: 16 residues. Germline lookup yields CDR1 SEHNR and CDR2 FQNEAQ (reference sequence). Deletions cut 2 bases from V and 5 bases from J, with 18 bases between. In nucleotides, the CDR3 is TGTGCCAGCAGCTTATGGGCAGGGGGGTCGAGTGAGACCCAGTACTTC. It encodes CASSLWAGGSSETQYF.

This clonotype has only one observation. The chain has TRBV20-1 and TRBJ1-5; possible D gene TRBD1, 6 bases. This CDR3 is built from 13 residues. The germline gives CDR1 DFQATT, CDR2 SNEGSKA (reference sequence). The V end was cut by 4 bases, the J end by 6 bases, with 13 bases between. In DNA, the CDR3 is TGCAGTGCTACACCGGGGGCCGGTCAGCCCCAGCATTTT. Its protein product is CSATPGAGQPQHF.

This clonotype has only a few counts. V and J are TRBV4-2 and TRBJ2-7; D is unclear. Per the germline V gene, CDR1 is LGHNA and CDR2 is YNFKEQ. This CDR3 has 14 residues. The germline V and J ends were trimmed by 6 bases and 3 bases, with 15 bases remaining between them. The CDR3 DNA sequence: TGTGCCAGCAGTTCTGATGGCACCTTCTACGAGCAGTACTTC. Residues: CASSSDGTFYEQYF.